This T cell receptor (beta chain) derives from a study of vaccination and CD4 T cells after COVID-19. Study overall: Post-diagnosis, post-COVID samples were collected after a median around 97 days, ranging 35 to 161. Cells received overlapping spike peptides from SARS-CoV-2, HCoV-NL63, HCoV-OC43 and HCoV-229E as stimulation.

The Oncomine TCR Beta short-read assay was applied to DNA of cultured CD4+ T cells. Each CDR3 protein gets one entry after TCRdb re-called the PCR reads with MiXCR. The sample includes more than 9,500 distinct CDR3 sequences, approximately 83% of them seen just once. Sample treatment: roughly 10-day PBMC culture with coronavirus spike peptide pools or control peptides (ViraFEST assay). Positive PCR tests came between March and December 2020, ahead of the US Alpha, Beta and Delta variants. Negative selection was the method that isolated CD4+ T cells after roughly ten days of culture. In the case of this clonotype: The antigen is unknown.

This sequence was found in a human donor who had recovered from COVID-19. The sample consisted of CD4+ T cells from blood, cultured in vitro.

The CDR3 sequence: CASSAGTGVGYTF. DNA of the CDR3: TGTGCCAGCAGTGCCGGGACAGGGGTGGGCTACACCTTC. V is TRBV6-1 and J is TRBJ1-2; TRBD1 matches 10 bases. Trimming removed 4 bases from V and 8 bases from J; junction bases left unmatched: 4. The CDR3 sequence is 13 residues long. The germline CDR1 and CDR2 sequences are MNHNS and SASEGT.